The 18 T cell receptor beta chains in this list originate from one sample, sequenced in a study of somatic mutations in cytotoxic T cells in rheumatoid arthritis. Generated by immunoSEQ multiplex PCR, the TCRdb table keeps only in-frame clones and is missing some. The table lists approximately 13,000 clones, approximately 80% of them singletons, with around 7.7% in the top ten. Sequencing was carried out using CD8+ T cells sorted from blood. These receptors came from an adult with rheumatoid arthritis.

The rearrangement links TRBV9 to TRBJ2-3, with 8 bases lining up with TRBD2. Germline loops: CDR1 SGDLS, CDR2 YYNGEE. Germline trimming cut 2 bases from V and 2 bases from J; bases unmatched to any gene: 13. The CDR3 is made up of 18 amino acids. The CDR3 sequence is CASSVARLSGGNTDTQYF. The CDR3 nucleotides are TGTGCCAGCAGCGTTGCAAGATTATCGGGGGGGAACACAGATACGCAGTATTTT.

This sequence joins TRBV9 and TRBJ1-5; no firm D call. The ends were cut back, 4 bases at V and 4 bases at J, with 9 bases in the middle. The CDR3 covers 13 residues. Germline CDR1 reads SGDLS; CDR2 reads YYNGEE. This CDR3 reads CASSSRVNQPQHF. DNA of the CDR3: TGTGCCAGCAGCTCAAGAGTGAATCAGCCCCAGCATTTT.

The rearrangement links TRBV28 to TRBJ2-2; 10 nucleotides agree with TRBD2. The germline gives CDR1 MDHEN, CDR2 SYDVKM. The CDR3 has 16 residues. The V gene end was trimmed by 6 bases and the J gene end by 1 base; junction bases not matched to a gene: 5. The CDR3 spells CASRRLAGWNTGELFF. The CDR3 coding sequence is TGTGCCAGCAGGCGACTAGCGGGCTGGAACACCGGGGAGCTGTTTTTT.

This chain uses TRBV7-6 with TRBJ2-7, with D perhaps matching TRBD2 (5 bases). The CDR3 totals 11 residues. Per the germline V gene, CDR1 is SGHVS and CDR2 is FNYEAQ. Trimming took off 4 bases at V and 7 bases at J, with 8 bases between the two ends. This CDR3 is CASSSPGEQYF. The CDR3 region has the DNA TGTGCCAGCAGCTCCCCGGGGGAGCAGTACTTC.

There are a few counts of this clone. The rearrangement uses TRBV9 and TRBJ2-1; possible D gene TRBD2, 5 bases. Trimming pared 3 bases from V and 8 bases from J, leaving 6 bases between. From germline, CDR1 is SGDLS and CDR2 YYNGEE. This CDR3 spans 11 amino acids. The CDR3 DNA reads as TGTGCCAGCAGCGCCGGGGATGAGCAGTTCTTC. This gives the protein CASSAGDEQFF.

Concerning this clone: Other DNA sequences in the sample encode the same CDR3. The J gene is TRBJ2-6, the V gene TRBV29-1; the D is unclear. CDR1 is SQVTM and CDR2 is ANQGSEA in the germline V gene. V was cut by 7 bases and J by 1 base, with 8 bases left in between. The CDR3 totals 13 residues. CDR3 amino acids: CSAVTSGANVLTF. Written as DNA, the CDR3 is TGCAGCGCTGTGACGTCTGGGGCCAACGTCCTGACTTTC.

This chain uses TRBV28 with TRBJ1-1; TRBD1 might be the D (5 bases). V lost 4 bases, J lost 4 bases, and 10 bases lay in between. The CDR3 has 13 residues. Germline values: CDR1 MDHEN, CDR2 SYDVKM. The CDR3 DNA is TGTGCCAGCAGTTGGGCCGGGACCACTGAAGCTTTCTTT. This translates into CASSWAGTTEAFF.

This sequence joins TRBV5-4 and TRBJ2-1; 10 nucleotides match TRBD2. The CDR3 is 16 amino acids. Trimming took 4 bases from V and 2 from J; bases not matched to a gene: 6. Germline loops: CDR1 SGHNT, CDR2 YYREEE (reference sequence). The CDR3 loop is CASSAGLAETYNEQFF. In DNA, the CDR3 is TGTGCCAGCAGCGCCGGACTAGCGGAGACCTACAATGAGCAGTTCTTC.

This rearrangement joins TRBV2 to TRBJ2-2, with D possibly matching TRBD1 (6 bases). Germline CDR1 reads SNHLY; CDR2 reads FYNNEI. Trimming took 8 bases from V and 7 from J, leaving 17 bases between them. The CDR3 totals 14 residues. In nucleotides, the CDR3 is TGTGCCAGCGGGAATCAGGGGTATATCGGGGAGCTGTTTTTT. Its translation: CASGNQGYIGELFF. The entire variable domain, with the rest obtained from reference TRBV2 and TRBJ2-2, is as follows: EPEVTQTPSHQVTQMGQEVILRCVPISNHLYFYWYRQILGQKVEFLVSFYNNEISEKSEIFDDQFSVERPDGSNFTLKIRSTKLEDSAMYFCASGNQGYIGELFFGEGSRLTVL.

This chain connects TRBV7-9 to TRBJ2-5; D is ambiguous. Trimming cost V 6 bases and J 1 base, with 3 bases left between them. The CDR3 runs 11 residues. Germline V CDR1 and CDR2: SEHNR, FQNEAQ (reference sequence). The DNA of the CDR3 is TGTGCCAGCAGTTTCCAAGAGACCCAGTACTTC. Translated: CASSFQETQYF.

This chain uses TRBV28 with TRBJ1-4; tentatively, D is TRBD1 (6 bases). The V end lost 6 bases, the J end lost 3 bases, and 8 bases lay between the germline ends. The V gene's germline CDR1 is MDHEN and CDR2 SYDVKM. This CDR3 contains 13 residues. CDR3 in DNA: TGTGCCAGCAGGAGACAGGCTAATGAAAAACTGTTTTTT. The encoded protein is CASRRQANEKLFF. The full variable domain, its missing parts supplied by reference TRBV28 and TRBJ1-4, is DVKVTQSSRYLVKRTGEKVFLECVQDMDHENMFWYRQDPGLGLRLIYFSYDVKMKEKGDIPEGYSVSREKKERFSLILESASTNQTSMYLCASRRQANEKLFFGSGTQLSVL.

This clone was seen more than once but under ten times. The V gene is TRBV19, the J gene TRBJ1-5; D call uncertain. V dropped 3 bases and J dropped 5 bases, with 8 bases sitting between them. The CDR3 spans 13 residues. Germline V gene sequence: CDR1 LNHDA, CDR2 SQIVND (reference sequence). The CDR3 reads CASSIREYQPQHF. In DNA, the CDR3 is TGTGCCAGTAGTATCCGGGAGTATCAGCCCCAGCATTTT.

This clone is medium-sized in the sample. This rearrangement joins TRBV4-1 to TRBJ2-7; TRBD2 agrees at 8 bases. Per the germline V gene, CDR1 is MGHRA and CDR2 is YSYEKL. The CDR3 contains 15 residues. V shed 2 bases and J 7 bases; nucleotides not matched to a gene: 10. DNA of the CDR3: TGCGCCAGCAGCCAACATACGGGAGGGCCGGAGGAGCAGTACTTC. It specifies CASSQHTGGPEEQYF.

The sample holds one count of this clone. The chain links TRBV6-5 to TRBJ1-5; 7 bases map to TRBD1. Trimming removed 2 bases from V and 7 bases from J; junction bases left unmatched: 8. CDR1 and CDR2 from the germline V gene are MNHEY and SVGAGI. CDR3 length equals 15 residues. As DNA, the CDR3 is TGTGCCAGCAGTTACGGGCAGGGGGTAGGGCAGCCCCAGCATTTT. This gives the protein CASSYGQGVGQPQHF.

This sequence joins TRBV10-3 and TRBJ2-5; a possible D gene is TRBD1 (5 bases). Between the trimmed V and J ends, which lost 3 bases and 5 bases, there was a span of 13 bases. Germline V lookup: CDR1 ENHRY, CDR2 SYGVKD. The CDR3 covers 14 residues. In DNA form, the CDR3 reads TGTGCCATCAGTGAAAAGGGGCCTGGGGAGACCCAGTACTTC. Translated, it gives CAISEKGPGETQYF.

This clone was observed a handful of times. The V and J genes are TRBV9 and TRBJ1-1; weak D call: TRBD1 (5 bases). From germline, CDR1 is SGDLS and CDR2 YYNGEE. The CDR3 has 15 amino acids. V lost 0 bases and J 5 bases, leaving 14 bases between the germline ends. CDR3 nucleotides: TGTGCCAGCAGCGTAGTGGAGGGGTTGGGTACTGAAGCTTTCTTT. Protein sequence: CASSVVEGLGTEAFF.

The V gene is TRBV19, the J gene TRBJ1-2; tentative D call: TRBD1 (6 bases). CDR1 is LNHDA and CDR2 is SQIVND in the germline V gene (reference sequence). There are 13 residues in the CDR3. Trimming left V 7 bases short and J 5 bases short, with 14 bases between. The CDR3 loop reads CASTAGEYYGYTF. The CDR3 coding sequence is TGTGCCAGTACCGCAGGGGAGTATTATGGCTACACCTTC.

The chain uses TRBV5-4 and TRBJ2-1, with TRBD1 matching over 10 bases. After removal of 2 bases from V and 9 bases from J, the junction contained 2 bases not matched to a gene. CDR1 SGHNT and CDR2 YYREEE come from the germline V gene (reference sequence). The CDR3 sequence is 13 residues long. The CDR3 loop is CASSFGTGAEQFF. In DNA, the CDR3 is TGTGCCAGCAGCTTCGGGACAGGGGCTGAGCAGTTCTTC.